This T cell receptor beta chain was sequenced for a study of blood T cell repertoires in COVID-19. Study details: Whether acute or convalescent, the COVID-19 samples came from the United States, Italy and Spain.

The J segment lost 2 bases and the V segment lost 5 bases, leaving 4 bases of the junction unmatched. CDR1 and CDR2 (germline): SGHTA, FQGNSA. The CDR3 is 15 amino acids. Among Cohort 3 donors, those recovered had two negative PCRs, clearance, or symptom resolution. Methods used by the authors: Using reference gene primer amplification, nucleated cell counts were estimated. Sequenced by immunoSEQ multiplex PCR; TCRdb stores in-frame clones only, minus some. That table supplies the V and J calls and clone size; D and trimming were determined from the DNA. The repertoire holds 300,000 to 350,000 clones, around 90% seen once, with about 4.7% in the top ten.

The sample comprised PBMCs or T cells enriched from blood (not recorded which). The sequence came from a man younger than 45 who had recovered from COVID-19. V gene TRBV7-2 combines with J gene TRBJ2-1; TRBD2 matches 9 bases. CDR3 loop: CASSRGGAAYNEQFF. The CDR3 coding sequence is TGTGCCAGCAGCCGCGGGGGGGCCGCCTACAATGAGCAGTTCTTC.